This TCR beta chain was sequenced during a study of blood T cells in healthy people across ages (dated by TCRdb to about 2015). Background for the entire study: In model experiments, roughly one uniquely barcoded TCR beta cDNA molecule per two T cells was captured by template switching. To avoid experimental bias, donors of different ages were distributed randomly across sequencing lanes. The study measured age-related changes in TCR beta repertoire diversity using deep sequencing normalized with unique cDNA molecular identifiers. Donors were grouped into four age groups: young (average approximately 16 years), middle-aged (39), aged (around 60) and long-lived (over 80). Using the same blood draw, the study looked at two additional independent replicas of 1 million unique cDNA reads for two donors, one aged 18 to 29 and the other aged 80 or older. Here is what the overall study found, with its caveats: Observed TCR beta diversity per million T cells fell roughly linearly with age, and a significant reduction was already apparent by age approximately 40. Donor CMV infection status was unknown, potentially confounding age-related changes in expanded clonotypes. Compared with the aged group, the long-lived group had more naive CD4+ T cells, fewer expanded clones and increased TCR diversity, suggesting age selection. A strong correlation was found between observed TCR beta diversity and the percentage of naive T cells measured by flow cytometry. Conclusive comparison of naive and antigen-experienced compartments was prevented by the profiling of bulk unsorted PBMCs. Estimates of total diversity from one million sequenced T cells were regarded as lower bounds and underestimates.

On this clonotype: This clone's antigen is unknown. No per-base quality is available; no much larger clone lies one base away.

The library was made by 5' RACE. The sample was run on an Illumina HiSeq 2500. A second about 7 to 12 cycle PCR used a sample-barcoded 5' primer and a J-beta primer mix. Each TCR beta cDNA molecule received a unique molecular identifier from a template-switch 5' adaptor carrying 12 random nucleotides. Each sample yielded at least 2.5 million CDR3-containing paired-end reads. First-strand cDNA was synthesized from all RNA with the Mint cDNA synthesis kit, primed by a TRBC-specific oligonucleotide. Following uracil-DNA glycosylase treatment, a first 18-cycle PCR with universal primers M1SS and BC2_uni_R was performed on all cDNA. In the original analysis: For normalization, 1 million high-quality reads were randomly selected from each sample, with every read carrying a distinct molecular identifier. Reads sharing molecular identifiers were discarded rather than binned into consensus sequences. MiTCR, run with a Q25 quality threshold and the strictest error-elimination algorithm, handled CDR3 identification, clonotype clustering and error correction. Lower-bound total TCR beta diversity was estimated with a nonparametric unseen species model using Euler transformation. TCRdb reprocessed the public reads (quality trimming at Q25 with fastp, clone calling with MiXCR) and kept in-frame beta chains. Every distinct CDR3 protein forms one entry, paired with its most common genes and DNA. The V and J calls, along with clone size, are taken from TCRdb and not from the paper's own processing. This sample has about a million distinct CDR3 sequences in its table, and roughly half of those were observed once. Around a fifth of the sample goes to the ten largest clones.

After removal of 0 bases from V and 2 bases from J, the junction retains 9 bases not matched to a gene. CDR1 DFQATT and CDR2 SNEGSKA are derived from the germline V gene (reference sequence). Inclusive of the bounding cysteine and phenylalanine, the CDR3 is 17 residues long. Of all the DNA, just the CDR3 is kept, 51 bases in frame from base 1. Systemically healthy Caucasian individuals from Russia, 35 to 50 in total and aged about 6 to 95 years, were included as donors. Each donor gave 9 to 10 milliliters of peripheral blood, collected into EDTA-treated Vacutainer tubes. Ficoll-Paque density-gradient centrifugation was used to isolate PBMCs, with at least 6 million per sample. Total RNA, at least 5 micrograms per sample, was extracted from PBMCs with Trizol reagent. The percentages of naive CD45RAhigh/CD27high T cells were determined by flow cytometry on a PBMC aliquot from every donor.

This receptor was identified in a woman aged 55-75 years in good health. The V gene is TRBV20-1 and the J gene is TRBJ2-1, with 8 junctional bases fitting TRBD2. What was sequenced was blood. At the DNA level, the sequence is TGCAGTGCTAGAGATTCCAGCGGGAGTATCGCCTACAATGAGCAGTTCTTC. This translates into CSARDSSGSIAYNEQFF.